Given below is one T cell receptor beta chain in context. These data are taken from a study of blood T cell repertoires in COVID-19. Study overall: Sites across the United States, Italy and Spain contributed samples from acute and convalescent COVID-19.

TCRdb's table, derived via immunoSEQ multiplex PCR, lists solely in-frame clones and lacks some. This sample has 300,000 to 400,000 clones, with roughly 85% found just once. Per germline, CDR1 KGHSH and CDR2 LQKENI. Trimming cost V 4 bases and J 0 bases; bases outside gene matches: 3. There are 16 residues in the CDR3. The sequence came from a human donor in a cohort sampled during active COVID-19. Sequencing was done on a sample of peripheral blood. V and J are TRBV18 and TRBJ2-3, with TRBD2 matching 11 bases. The CDR3 sequence is CASSRRTSGSTDTQYF. CDR3 nucleotide sequence: TGTGCCAGCTCACGCCGGACTAGCGGGAGCACAGATACGCAGTATTTT.